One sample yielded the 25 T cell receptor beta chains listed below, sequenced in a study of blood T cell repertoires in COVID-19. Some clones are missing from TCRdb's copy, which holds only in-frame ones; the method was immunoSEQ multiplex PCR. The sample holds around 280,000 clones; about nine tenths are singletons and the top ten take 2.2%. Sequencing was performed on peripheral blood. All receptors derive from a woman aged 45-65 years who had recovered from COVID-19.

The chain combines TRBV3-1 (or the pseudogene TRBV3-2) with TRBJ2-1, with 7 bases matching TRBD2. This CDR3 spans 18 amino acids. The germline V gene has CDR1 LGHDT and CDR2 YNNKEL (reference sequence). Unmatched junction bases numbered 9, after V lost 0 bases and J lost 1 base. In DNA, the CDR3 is TGTGCCAGCAGCCAAGAGGGGGGAGGGGCCGGTTCCTACAATGAGCAGTTCTTC. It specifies CASSQEGGGAGSYNEQFF.

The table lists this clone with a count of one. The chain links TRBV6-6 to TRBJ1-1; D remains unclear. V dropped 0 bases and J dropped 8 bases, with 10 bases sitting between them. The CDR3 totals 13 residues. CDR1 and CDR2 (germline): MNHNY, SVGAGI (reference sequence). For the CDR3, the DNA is TGTGCCAGCAGTTACTCGAGTATCAGGGAAGCTTTCTTT. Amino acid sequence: CASSYSSIREAFF.

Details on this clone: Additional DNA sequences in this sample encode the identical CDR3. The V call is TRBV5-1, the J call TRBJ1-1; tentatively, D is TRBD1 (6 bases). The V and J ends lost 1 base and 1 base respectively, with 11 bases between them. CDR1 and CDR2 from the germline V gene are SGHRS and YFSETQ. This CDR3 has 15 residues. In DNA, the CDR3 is TGCGCCAGCAGCTTGAACCCACAGGGGAACACTGAAGCTTTCTTT. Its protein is CASSLNPQGNTEAFF.

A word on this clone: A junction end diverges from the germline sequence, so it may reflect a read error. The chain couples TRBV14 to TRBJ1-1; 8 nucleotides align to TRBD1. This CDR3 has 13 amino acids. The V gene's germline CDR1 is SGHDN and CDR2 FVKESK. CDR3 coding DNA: TGTGCCAGCAGCCGACAGGGGAGCACTGAAACTTTCTTT. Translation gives CASSRQGSTETFF.

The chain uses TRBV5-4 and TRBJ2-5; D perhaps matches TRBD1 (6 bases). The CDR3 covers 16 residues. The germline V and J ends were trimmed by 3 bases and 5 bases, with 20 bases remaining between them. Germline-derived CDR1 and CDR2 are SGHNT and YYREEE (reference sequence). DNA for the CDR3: TGTGCCAGCAGCTCCCTCCCAGGGGCTTTCGAGGAGACCCAGTACTTC. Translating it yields CASSSLPGAFEETQYF.

In DNA form, the CDR3 reads TGTGCCAGCAGCTTGCCGGACAGGGGATTCTATGGCTACACCTTC. Its translation: CASSLPDRGFYGYTF. The chain links TRBV5-6 to TRBJ1-2, with 9 bases fitting TRBD1. Per germline, CDR1 SGHDT and CDR2 YYEEEE. J gave up 4 bases and V 1 base, and 5 bases lay outside the gene matches. CDR3 length equals 15 residues.

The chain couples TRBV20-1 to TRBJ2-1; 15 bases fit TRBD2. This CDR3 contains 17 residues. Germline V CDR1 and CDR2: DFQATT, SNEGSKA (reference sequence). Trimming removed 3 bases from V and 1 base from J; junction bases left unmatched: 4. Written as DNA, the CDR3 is TGCAGTGCTAGTGGACTAGCGGGAGGGCCGTCCTACAATGAGCAGTTCTTC. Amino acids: CSASGLAGGPSYNEQFF.

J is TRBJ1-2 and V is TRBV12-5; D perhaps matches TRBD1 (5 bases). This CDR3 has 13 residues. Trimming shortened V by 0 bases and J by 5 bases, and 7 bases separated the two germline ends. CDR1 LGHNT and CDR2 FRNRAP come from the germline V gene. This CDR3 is CASGLVQAYGYTF. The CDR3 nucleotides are TGTGCTAGTGGTTTGGTACAGGCTTATGGCTACACCTTC.

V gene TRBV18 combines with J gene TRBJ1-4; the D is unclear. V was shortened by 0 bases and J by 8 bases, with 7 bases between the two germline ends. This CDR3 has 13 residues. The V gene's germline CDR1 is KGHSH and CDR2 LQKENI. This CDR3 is CASSPPLEEKLFF. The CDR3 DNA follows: TGTGCCAGCTCACCACCGCTGGAGGAAAAACTGTTTTTT.

The CDR3: CASSLGGTGTDTQYF. The CDR3 DNA sequence: TGCGCCAGCAGCTTGGGGGGGACAGGCACAGATACGCAGTATTTT. The rearrangement joins TRBV5-1 to TRBJ2-3, with TRBD1 matching 7 bases. Germline assignment: CDR1 SGHRS and CDR2 YFSETQ. The CDR3 covers 15 residues. V lost 0 bases, J lost 1 base, and 2 bases stayed unmatched. Looking up the rest from reference TRBV5-1 and TRBJ2-3 gives the full variable domain: KAGVTQTPRYLIKTRGQQVTLSCSPISGHRSVSWYQQTPGQGLQFLFEYFSETQRNKGNFPGRFSGRQFSNSRSEMNVSTLELGDSALYLCASSLGGTGTDTQYFGPGTRLTVL.

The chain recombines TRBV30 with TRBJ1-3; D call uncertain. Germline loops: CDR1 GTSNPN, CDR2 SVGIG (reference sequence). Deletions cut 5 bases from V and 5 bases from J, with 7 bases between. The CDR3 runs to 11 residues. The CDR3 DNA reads TGTGCCTGGGCTATTAGAAACACCATATATTTT. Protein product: CAWAIRNTIYF. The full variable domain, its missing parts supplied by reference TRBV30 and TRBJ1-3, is SQTIHQWPATLVQPVGSPLSLECTVEGTSNPNLYWYRQAAGRGLQLLFYSVGIGQISSEVPQNLSASRPQDRQFILSSKKLLLSDSGFYLCAWAIRNTIYFGEGSWLTVV.

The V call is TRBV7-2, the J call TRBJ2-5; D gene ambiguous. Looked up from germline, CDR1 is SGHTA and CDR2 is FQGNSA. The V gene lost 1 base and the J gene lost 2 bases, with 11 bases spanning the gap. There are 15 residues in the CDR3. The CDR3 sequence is CASSLGSSLQETQYF. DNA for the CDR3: TGTGCCAGCAGCTTAGGTTCTAGTTTGCAAGAGACCCAGTACTTC.

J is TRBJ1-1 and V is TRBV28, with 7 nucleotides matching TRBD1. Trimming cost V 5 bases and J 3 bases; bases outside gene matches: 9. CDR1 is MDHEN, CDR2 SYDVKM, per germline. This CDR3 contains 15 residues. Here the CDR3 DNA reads TGTGCCAGCAGTCCGCTGGGACAGTTCTACACTGAAGCTTTCTTT. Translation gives CASSPLGQFYTEAFF.

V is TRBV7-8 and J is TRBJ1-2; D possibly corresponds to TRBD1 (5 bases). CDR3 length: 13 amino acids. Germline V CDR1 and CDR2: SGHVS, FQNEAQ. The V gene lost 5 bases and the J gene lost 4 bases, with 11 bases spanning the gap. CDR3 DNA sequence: TGTGCCAGCAGCCACACAGGTGCCTATGGCTACACCTTC. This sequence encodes CASSHTGAYGYTF.

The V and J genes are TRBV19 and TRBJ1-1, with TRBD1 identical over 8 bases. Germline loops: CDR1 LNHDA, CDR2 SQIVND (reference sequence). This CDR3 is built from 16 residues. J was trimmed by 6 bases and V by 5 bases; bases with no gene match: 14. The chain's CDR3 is CASSEVGRGPGAEAFF. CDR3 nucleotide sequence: TGTGCCAGTAGTGAGGTTGGCAGGGGGCCGGGGGCTGAAGCTTTCTTT.

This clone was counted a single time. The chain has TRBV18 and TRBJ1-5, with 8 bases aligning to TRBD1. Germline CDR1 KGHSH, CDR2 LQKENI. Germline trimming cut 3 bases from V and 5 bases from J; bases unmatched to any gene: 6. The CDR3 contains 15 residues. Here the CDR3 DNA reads TGTGCCAGCTCACCTAATCAGGGGGCCGATCAGCCCCAGCATTTT. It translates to CASSPNQGADQPQHF. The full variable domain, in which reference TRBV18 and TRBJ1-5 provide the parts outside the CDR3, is NAGVMQNPRHLVRRRGQEARLRCSPMKGHSHVYWYRQLPEEGLKFMVYLQKENIIDESGMPKERFSAEFPKEGPSILRIQQVVRGDSAAYFCASSPNQGADQPQHFGDGTRLSIL.

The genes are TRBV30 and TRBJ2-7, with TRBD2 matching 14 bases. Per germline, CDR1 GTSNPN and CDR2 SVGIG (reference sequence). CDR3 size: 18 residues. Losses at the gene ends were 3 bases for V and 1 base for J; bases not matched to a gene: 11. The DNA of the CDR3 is TGTGCCTGGAGCCGACTAGCGGGAGGGATTCTAACGTCCTACGAGCAGTACTTC. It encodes CAWSRLAGGILTSYEQYF.

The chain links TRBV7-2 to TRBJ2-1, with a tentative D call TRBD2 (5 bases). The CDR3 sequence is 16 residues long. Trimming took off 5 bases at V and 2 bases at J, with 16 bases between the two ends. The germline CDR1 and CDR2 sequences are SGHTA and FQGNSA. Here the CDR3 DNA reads TGTGCCAGCAGCCGCCACAGCGGCAGCGCCTACAATGAGCAGTTCTTC. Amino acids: CASSRHSGSAYNEQFF.

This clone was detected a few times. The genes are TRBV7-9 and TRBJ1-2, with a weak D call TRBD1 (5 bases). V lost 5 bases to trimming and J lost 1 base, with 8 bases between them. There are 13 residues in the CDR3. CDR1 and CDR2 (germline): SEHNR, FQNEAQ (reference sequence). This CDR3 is CASSTQVNYGYTF. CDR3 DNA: TGTGCCAGCAGCACACAGGTTAACTATGGCTACACCTTC.

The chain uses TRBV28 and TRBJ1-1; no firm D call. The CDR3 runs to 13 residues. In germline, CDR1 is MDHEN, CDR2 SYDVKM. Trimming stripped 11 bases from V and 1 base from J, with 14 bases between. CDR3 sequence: CAGGGFRNTEAFF. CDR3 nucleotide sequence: TGTGCCGGAGGCGGGTTTCGGAACACTGAAGCTTTCTTT. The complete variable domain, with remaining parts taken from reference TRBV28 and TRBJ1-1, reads DVKVTQSSRYLVKRTGEKVFLECVQDMDHENMFWYRQDPGLGLRLIYFSYDVKMKEKGDIPEGYSVSREKKERFSLILESASTNQTSMYLCAGGGFRNTEAFFGQGTRLTVV.

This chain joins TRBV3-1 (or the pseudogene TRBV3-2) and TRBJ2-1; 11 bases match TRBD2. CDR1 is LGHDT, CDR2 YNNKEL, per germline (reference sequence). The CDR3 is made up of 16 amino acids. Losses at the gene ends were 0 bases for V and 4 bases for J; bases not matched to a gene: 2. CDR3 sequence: CASSQDTSGGYNEQFF. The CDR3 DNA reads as TGTGCCAGCAGCCAAGACACTAGCGGGGGATACAATGAGCAGTTCTTC.

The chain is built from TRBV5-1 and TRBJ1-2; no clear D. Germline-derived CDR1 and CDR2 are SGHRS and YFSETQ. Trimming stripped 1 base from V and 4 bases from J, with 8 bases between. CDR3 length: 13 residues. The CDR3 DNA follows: TGCGCCAGCAGCTTGCGGGTGAGCTATGGCTACACCTTC. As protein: CASSLRVSYGYTF.

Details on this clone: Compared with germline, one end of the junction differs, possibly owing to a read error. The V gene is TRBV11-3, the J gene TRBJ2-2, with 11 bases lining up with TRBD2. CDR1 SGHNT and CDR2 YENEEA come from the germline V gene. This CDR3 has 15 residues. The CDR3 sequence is CASSFNSGRDGELFF. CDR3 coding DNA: TGCGCCAGCAGCTTTAATAGCGGGAGGGACGGAGAGCTGTTTTTT. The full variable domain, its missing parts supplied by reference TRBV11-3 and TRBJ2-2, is EAGVVQSPRYKIIEKKQPVAFWCNPISGHNTLYWYLQNLGQGPELLIRYENEEAVDDSQLPKDRFSAERLKGVDSTLKIQPAELGDSAVYLCASSFNSGRDGELFFGEGSRLTVL.

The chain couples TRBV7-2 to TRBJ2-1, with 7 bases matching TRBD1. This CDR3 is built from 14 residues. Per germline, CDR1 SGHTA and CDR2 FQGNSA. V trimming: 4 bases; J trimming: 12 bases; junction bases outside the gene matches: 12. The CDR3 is CASSSGTAYSPQFF. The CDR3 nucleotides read TGTGCCAGCAGCTCCGGGACAGCCTATTCCCCGCAGTTCTTC.

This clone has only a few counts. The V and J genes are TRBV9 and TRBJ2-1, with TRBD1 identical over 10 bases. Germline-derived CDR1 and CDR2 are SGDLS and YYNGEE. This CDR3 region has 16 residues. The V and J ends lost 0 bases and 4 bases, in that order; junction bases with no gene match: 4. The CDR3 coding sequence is TGTGCCAGCAGCGTAGGACAGGGGGCCCTTTACAATGAGCAGTTCTTC. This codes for CASSVGQGALYNEQFF.